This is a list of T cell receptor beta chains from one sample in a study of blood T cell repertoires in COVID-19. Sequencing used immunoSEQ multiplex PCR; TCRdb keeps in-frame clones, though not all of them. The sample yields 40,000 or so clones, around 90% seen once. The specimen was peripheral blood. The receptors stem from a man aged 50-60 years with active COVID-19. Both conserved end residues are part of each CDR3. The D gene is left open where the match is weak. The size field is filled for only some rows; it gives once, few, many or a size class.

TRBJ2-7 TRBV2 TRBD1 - TGTGCCAGCAAATTAACACAGGGGGCCTACGAGCAGTACTTC CASKLTQGAYEQYF
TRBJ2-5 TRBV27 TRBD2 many TGTGCCAGCAGTCATGGACTAGTCCAAGAGACCCAGTACTTC CASSHGLVQETQYF
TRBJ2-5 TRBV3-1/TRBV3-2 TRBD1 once TGTGCCAGCAGCCAAGCAGGGGGCGCTGGGAAATCCACCCAGTACTTC CASSQAGGAGKSTQYF
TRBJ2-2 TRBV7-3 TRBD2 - TGTGCCAGCAGCCCCCGGGACTATTCGAACACCGGGGAGCTGTTTTTT CASSPRDYSNTGELFF
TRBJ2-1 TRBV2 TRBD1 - TGTGCCAGCAGTGGGGGGACAGCCGCCCAAAGGTTCTTC CASSGGTAAQRFF
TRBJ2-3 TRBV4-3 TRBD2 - TGCGCCAGCAGCCACGCTCTCACTAGCGGGAGGGCAAGCGATACGCAGTATTTT CASSHALTSGRASDTQYF
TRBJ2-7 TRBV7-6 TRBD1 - TGTGCCAGCAGCTTAGGTTCCGGGACAGCGACCTACGAGCAGTACTTC CASSLGSGTATYEQYF
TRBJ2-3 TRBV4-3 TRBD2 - TGCGCCAGCAGCCATGTCGGGCTAGCGGGAGCAGATACGCAGTATTTT CASSHVGLAGADTQYF
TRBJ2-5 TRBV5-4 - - TGTGCCAGCAGCCGCCAGGAAGAGACCCAGTACTTC CASSRQEETQYF
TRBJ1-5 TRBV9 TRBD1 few TGTGCCAGCAGCGTGACAGGGTCAGGTCAGCCCCAGCATTTT CASSVTGSGQPQHF
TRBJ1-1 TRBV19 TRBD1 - TGTGCCAGTAGTATTAGCCGGACAGGAATTACTGAAGCTTTCTTT CASSISRTGITEAFF
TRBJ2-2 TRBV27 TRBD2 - TGTGCCACTTCTGGGGGGGTGAAGAGGGCGAACACCGGGGAGCTGTTTTTT CATSGGVKRANTGELFF
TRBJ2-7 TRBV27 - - TGTGCCAGCAGTTTCAGAGGGCAGTGGGCCTACGAGCAGTACTTC CASSFRGQWAYEQYF
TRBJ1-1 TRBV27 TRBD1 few TGTGCCACCTCGACAGGGACGAACACTGAAGCTTTCTTT CATSTGTNTEAFF
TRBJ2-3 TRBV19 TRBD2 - TGTGCCAGTACAACGAGCGGGAGGGCTTCCGATACGCAGTATTTT CASTTSGRASDTQYF
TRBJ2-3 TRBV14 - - TGTGCCAGCAGAAACACAGGCACAGATACGCAGTATTTT CASRNTGTDTQYF
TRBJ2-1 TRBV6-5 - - TGTGCCAGCAGCCCCATGGGGGCGAGAGCCAATGAGCAGTTCTTC CASSPMGARANEQFF
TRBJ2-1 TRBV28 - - TGTGCCAGCAGTCGGACTTGGCCGGGCTACAATGAGCAGTTCTTC CASSRTWPGYNEQFF
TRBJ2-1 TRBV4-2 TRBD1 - TGTGCCAGCACCAAAACAGGGGTCTCCTACAATGAGCAGTTCTTC CASTKTGVSYNEQFF
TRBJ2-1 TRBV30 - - TGTGCCTTGACTAGTTTCTTCTCCTACAATGAGCAGTTCTTC CALTSFFSYNEQFF
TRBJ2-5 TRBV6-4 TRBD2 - TGTGCCAGCAGTGAGGGGACTAGCGGGAGGGAAGAGACCCAGTACTTC CASSEGTSGREETQYF
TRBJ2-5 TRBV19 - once TGTGCCAGTAGTATTCAGGGATTGTGGGAGACCCAGTACTTC CASSIQGLWETQYF
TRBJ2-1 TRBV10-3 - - TGTGCCATCAGTGAGGGTCGGAGAAATGAGCAGTTCTTC CAISEGRRNEQFF
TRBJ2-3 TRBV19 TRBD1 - TGTGCCAGTAGTGCGACAGGGACCAGCACAGATACGCAGTATTTT CASSATGTSTDTQYF
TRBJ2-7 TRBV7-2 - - TGTGCCAGCAGCTCCCAGAGGTCCTACGAGCAGTACTTC CASSSQRSYEQYF
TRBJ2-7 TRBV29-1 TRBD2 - TGCAGCGTTTCCCGACTAGCGGGGTCCTACGAGCAGTACTTC CSVSRLAGSYEQYF
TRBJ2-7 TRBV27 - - TGTGCCAGCAGTCTCTCCCCCGCCGCGCCGGGGGAGCAGTACTTC CASSLSPAAPGEQYF
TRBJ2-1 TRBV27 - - TGTGCCAGCAGTTTATACGGGATTTTTTACAATGAGCAGTTCTTC CASSLYGIFYNEQFF
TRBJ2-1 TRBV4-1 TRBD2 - TGCGCCAGCAGCCACTTAGGGACTAGCGGGGGCAATGAGCAGTTCTTC CASSHLGTSGGNEQFF
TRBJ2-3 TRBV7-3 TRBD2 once TGTGCCAGCAGCCGCGGGAGGATCGATACGCAGTATTTT CASSRGRIDTQYF
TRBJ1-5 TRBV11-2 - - TGTGCCAGCAGCCAGAGGGTTCAGCCCCAGCATTTT CASSQRVQPQHF
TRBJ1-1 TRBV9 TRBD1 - TGTGCCAGCAGCCGAACAGGGGAAAGCACTGAAGCTTTCTTT CASSRTGESTEAFF
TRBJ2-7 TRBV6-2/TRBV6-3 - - TGTGCCAGCAGTCACGACAGGTACGAGCAGTACTTC CASSHDRYEQYF
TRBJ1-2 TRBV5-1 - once TGCGCCAGCACCCCTGACAAGAGCTATGGCTACACCTTC CASTPDKSYGYTF
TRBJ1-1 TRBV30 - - TGTGCCTGGAGTGTACGGTGGGGGCGGTCTGAAGCTTTCTTT CAWSVRWGRSEAFF
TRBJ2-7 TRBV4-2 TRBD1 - TGTGCCAGCAGCCAAGAACGGGGACAGGGAGGACTTGACGAGCAGTACTTC CASSQERGQGGLDEQYF
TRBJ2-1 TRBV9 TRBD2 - TGTGCCAGCAGCGTAGGTGCTAGCGGGATCTACAATGAGCAGTTCTTC CASSVGASGIYNEQFF
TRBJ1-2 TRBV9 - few TGTGCCAGCAGCGACTGGGGAGGGACGTCTGGCTACACCTTC CASSDWGGTSGYTF
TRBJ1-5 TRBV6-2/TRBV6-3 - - TGTGCCAGCAGTTACCCGCGGCAGGGGTATCAGCCCCAGCATTTT CASSYPRQGYQPQHF
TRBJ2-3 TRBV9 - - TGTGCCAGCAGCTCAAGGGGGAACTTATTAACAGATACGCAGTATTTT CASSSRGNLLTDTQYF
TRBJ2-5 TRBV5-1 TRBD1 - TGCGCCAGCAGCTTTAAGGGGGCGGAAGAGACCCAGTACTTC CASSFKGAEETQYF
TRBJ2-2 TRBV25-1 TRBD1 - TGTGCCAGCAGTGAATGGGGACAGGGGCGGGAGCTGTTTTTT CASSEWGQGRELFF
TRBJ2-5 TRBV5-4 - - TGTGCCAGCAGTTTGCGGCAGGGGGGACTAGGACTAGCAGAGACCCAGTACTTC CASSLRQGGLGLAETQYF
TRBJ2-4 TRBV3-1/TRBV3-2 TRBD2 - TGTGCCAGCAGCCAAGGACTAGCGGGGGACCTAGCCAAAAACATTCAGTACTTC CASSQGLAGDLAKNIQYF